This TCR beta chain was documented in a study of PD-L1 blockade in urothelial cancer. Study information: Of under 30 patients, around 25 were males with bladder-origin urothelial cancer. Analyzed time points were 3 weeks (second dose) and 6 weeks after therapy began. Study findings and constraints: Durable-benefit patients expanded tumor-associated blood clones more at 3 weeks. Better survival was predicted by below-median pretreatment blood TCR clonality.

Sequenced by immunoSEQ multiplex PCR; TCRdb stores in-frame clones only, minus some. The sample holds roughly 130,000 clones, 70% to 85% seen once. Concerning this clone itself: Antigen specificity is unknown.

This CDR3 region has 15 residues. Trimming removed 1 base from V and 0 bases from J, with 6 bases in between. CDR1 and CDR2 (germline): PRHDT, FYEKMQ (reference sequence). This sample's time point: pretreatment peripheral blood. The starting material was PBMCs, obtained around atezolizumab (anti-PD-L1) treatment. The chain carries TRBV13 and TRBJ1-4; unclear D gene. The sequence was collected from a man aged 50 to 59 with urothelial cancer. CDR3 in DNA: TGTGCCAGCAGCTTAGCACCGGCAACTAATGAAAAACTGTTTTTT. Translating gives CASSLAPATNEKLFF.